This T cell receptor beta chain was found in a study of T cells in Graves' hyperthyroidism and ophthalmopathy. Study context: Prior to any treatment, at the point of initial diagnosis, peripheral blood was collected. General study findings and limits: From stable hyperthyroidism, ophthalmopathy was separated by a 13 V-J model.

This CDR3 is 12 amino acids long. Looked up from germline, CDR1 is MDHEN and CDR2 is SYDVKM. V shed 10 bases and J shed 4 bases, with 13 bases lying between them. A remark on this clonotype: Its matching antigen is unknown.

TCR beta CDR3 regions were amplified from RNA transcripts. Initially, a first-round RT-PCR of the TCR CDR3 employed the HTBI primer set. MiXCR, run by TCRdb on the multiplex PCR reads, gives a single entry per CDR3 protein. The data show a few hundred thousand distinct CDR3 sequences, roughly 18% seen once. Uncontrolled infections, other autoimmune diseases, pregnancy or lactation led to exclusion of patients. Fresh peripheral blood, approximately 10 ml, was the source of the PBMCs. The chain combines TRBV28 with TRBJ1-2; D is possibly TRBD1 (5 bases). The sequencing sample was made of blood. The source of this sequence is a woman between 45 and 65 years old with Graves' hyperthyroidism. CDR3 loop: CATEDRFYGYTF. The CDR3, as DNA: TGTGCCACCGAAGACAGATTCTATGGCTACACCTTC.